These T cell receptor beta chains were read from a single sample in a study of EBV T-cell therapy then PD-1 blockade in nasopharyngeal carcinoma. Sequencing was performed with immunoSEQ multiplex PCR; in TCRdb, only in-frame clones are kept and a portion is missing. There are 17,000 or so clones in the sample; approximately 80% occur only once, and roughly 27% lies in the top ten. No antigen has been identified for these receptors. Sample: CD8+ T cells from blood, taken at day 0 from a patient whose treatment included autologous EBV-specific T cells and nivolumab. These receptors all stem from a man aged 40-55 years with nasopharyngeal carcinoma. Both conserved end residues are part of each CDR3. The D gene is left open where the match is weak. Some rows have no size entry. The others give once, few or many, or a class for an expanded clone.

clone size: .; J gene: TRBJ1-2; V gene: TRBV5-4; D gene: .; CDR3 protein: CASSLGGNYGYTF; CDR3 DNA: TGTGCCAGCAGCTTAGGGGGGAACTATGGCTACACCTTC
clone size: .; J gene: TRBJ2-2; V gene: TRBV15; D gene: .; CDR3 protein: CATSRDLGNTGELFF; CDR3 DNA: TGTGCCACCAGCAGAGATCTGGGCAACACCGGGGAGCTGTTTTTT
clone size: .; J gene: TRBJ1-1; V gene: TRBV6-5; D gene: .; CDR3 protein: CASLQLGGTEAFF; CDR3 DNA: TGTGCCAGTTTACAGTTGGGGGGCACTGAAGCTTTCTTT
clone size: .; J gene: TRBJ2-3; V gene: TRBV2; D gene: .; CDR3 protein: CASSDETGEPLRDTQYF; CDR3 DNA: TGTGCCAGCAGTGATGAGACGGGGGAACCCCTACGAGATACGCAGTATTTT
clone size: .; J gene: TRBJ2-1; V gene: TRBV2; D gene: .; CDR3 protein: CAKDTSSYNEQFF; CDR3 DNA: TGTGCCAAAGACACAAGCTCCTACAATGAGCAGTTCTTC
clone size: .; J gene: TRBJ1-5; V gene: TRBV27; D gene: .; CDR3 protein: CASSLISQPQHF; CDR3 DNA: TGTGCCAGCAGTTTAATAAGTCAGCCCCAGCATTTT
clone size: .; J gene: TRBJ2-4; V gene: TRBV7-2; D gene: .; CDR3 protein: CASSLRGQTSAKNIQYF; CDR3 DNA: TGTGCCAGCAGCTTGCGGGGACAGACCTCCGCCAAAAACATTCAGTACTTC
clone size: .; J gene: TRBJ1-6; V gene: TRBV28; D gene: .; CDR3 protein: CASSLGASSYNSPLHF; CDR3 DNA: TGTGCCAGCAGTTTGGGGGCGAGCTCCTATAATTCACCCCTCCACTTT
clone size: .; J gene: TRBJ2-3; V gene: TRBV5-4; D gene: TRBD2; CDR3 protein: CASSWGGGLTDTQYF; CDR3 DNA: TGTGCCAGCAGCTGGGGCGGGGGGTTGACAGATACGCAGTATTTT
clone size: .; J gene: TRBJ1-5; V gene: TRBV5-6; D gene: TRBD1; CDR3 protein: CARGDRANQPQHF; CDR3 DNA: TGTGCCAGGGGGGACAGGGCTAATCAGCCCCAGCATTTT
clone size: once; J gene: TRBJ2-7; V gene: TRBV14; D gene: .; CDR3 protein: CASSQDLRDEQYF; CDR3 DNA: TGTGCCAGCAGCCAAGACCTCCGGGACGAGCAGTACTTC
clone size: .; J gene: TRBJ2-2; V gene: TRBV6-2/TRBV6-3; D gene: .; CDR3 protein: CASSYQLPGELFF; CDR3 DNA: TGTGCCAGCAGTTACCAACTGCCCGGGGAGCTGTTTTTT
clone size: .; J gene: TRBJ2-7; V gene: TRBV9; D gene: .; CDR3 protein: CASSPDGSYEQYF; CDR3 DNA: TGTGCCAGCAGCCCCGACGGTTCCTACGAGCAGTACTTC
clone size: .; J gene: TRBJ1-1; V gene: TRBV5-1; D gene: .; CDR3 protein: CASSSGLNTEAFF; CDR3 DNA: TGCGCCAGCAGCTCGGGACTGAACACTGAAGCTTTCTTT
clone size: .; J gene: TRBJ1-4; V gene: TRBV7-9; D gene: .; CDR3 protein: CASSIEGGVSTTNEKLFF; CDR3 DNA: TGTGCCAGCAGCATAGAGGGCGGTGTATCCACCACTAATGAAAAACTGTTTTTT
clone size: few; J gene: TRBJ2-2; V gene: TRBV6-5; D gene: .; CDR3 protein: CASSYQQLTGELFF; CDR3 DNA: TGTGCCAGCAGTTACCAGCAACTCACCGGGGAGCTGTTTTTT
clone size: .; J gene: TRBJ2-3; V gene: TRBV6-4; D gene: TRBD2; CDR3 protein: CASSVLAGITDTQYF; CDR3 DNA: TGTGCCAGCAGTGTGCTAGCGGGGATTACAGATACGCAGTATTTT
clone size: .; J gene: TRBJ2-3; V gene: TRBV7-8; D gene: .; CDR3 protein: CASSLRRGADTQYF; CDR3 DNA: TGTGCCAGCAGCTTAAGGAGGGGTGCAGATACGCAGTATTTT
clone size: few; J gene: TRBJ1-2; V gene: TRBV27; D gene: TRBD1; CDR3 protein: CASSLAQGARGYGYTF; CDR3 DNA: TGTGCCAGCAGTTTAGCCCAGGGGGCGCGAGGCTACGGCTACACCTTC
clone size: .; J gene: TRBJ1-2; V gene: TRBV27; D gene: TRBD1; CDR3 protein: CASRPTGALYGYTF; CDR3 DNA: TGTGCCAGCAGGCCGACAGGGGCCCTCTATGGCTACACCTTC
clone size: .; J gene: TRBJ1-1; V gene: TRBV10-3; D gene: .; CDR3 protein: CAISERERNTEAFF; CDR3 DNA: TGTGCCATCAGTGAGAGGGAAAGGAACACTGAAGCTTTCTTT
clone size: .; J gene: TRBJ1-6; V gene: TRBV7-6; D gene: .; CDR3 protein: CASSLFLGTARSLHF; CDR3 DNA: TGTGCCAGCAGCTTATTTTTGGGGACGGCTCGATCCCTCCACTTT
clone size: few; J gene: TRBJ2-5; V gene: TRBV7-9; D gene: TRBD1; CDR3 protein: CASSLPGQQETQYF; CDR3 DNA: TGTGCCAGCAGCCTACCGGGACAGCAAGAGACCCAGTACTTC
clone size: .; J gene: TRBJ2-7; V gene: TRBV14; D gene: .; CDR3 protein: CASSREDDGSYEQYF; CDR3 DNA: TGTGCCAGCAGCCGGGAGGACGACGGCTCCTACGAGCAGTACTTC
clone size: .; J gene: TRBJ2-3; V gene: TRBV5-1; D gene: .; CDR3 protein: CASSLGQSTDTQYF; CDR3 DNA: TGCGCCAGCAGCTTGGGCCAGAGCACAGATACGCAGTATTTT
clone size: once; J gene: TRBJ2-2; V gene: TRBV19; D gene: TRBD2; CDR3 protein: CASSIDWLAGGSGELFF; CDR3 DNA: TGTGCCAGTAGTATAGACTGGCTAGCGGGGGGCTCCGGGGAGCTGTTTTTT
clone size: .; J gene: TRBJ1-5; V gene: TRBV7-9; D gene: .; CDR3 protein: CASGEYRDQPQHF; CDR3 DNA: TGTGCCAGCGGAGAATACAGGGATCAGCCCCAGCATTTT
clone size: .; J gene: TRBJ1-2; V gene: TRBV9; D gene: .; CDR3 protein: CASSGMGYGYTF; CDR3 DNA: TGTGCCAGCAGCGGGATGGGCTATGGCTACACCTTC
clone size: .; J gene: TRBJ1-1; V gene: TRBV29-1; D gene: TRBD1; CDR3 protein: CSVALIQGAMNTEAFF; CDR3 DNA: TGCAGCGTCGCCCTTATACAGGGGGCCATGAACACTGAAGCTTTCTTT
clone size: .; J gene: TRBJ2-7; V gene: TRBV4-2; D gene: .; CDR3 protein: CASSQDGGEQYF; CDR3 DNA: TGTGCCAGCAGCCAAGATGGGGGAGAGCAGTACTTC
clone size: few; J gene: TRBJ1-5; V gene: TRBV27; D gene: TRBD1; CDR3 protein: CASNTGGKPQHF; CDR3 DNA: TGTGCCAGCAACACAGGGGGAAAGCCCCAGCATTTT
clone size: .; J gene: TRBJ2-1; V gene: TRBV3-1/TRBV3-2; D gene: TRBD2; CDR3 protein: CASSYSGDEQFF; CDR3 DNA: TGTGCCAGCAGCTATAGCGGGGATGAGCAGTTCTTC
clone size: .; J gene: TRBJ1-1; V gene: TRBV27; D gene: TRBD1; CDR3 protein: CASSSPTGGDTEAFF; CDR3 DNA: TGTGCCAGCAGTTCCCCGACAGGGGGGGACACTGAAGCTTTCTTT
clone size: .; J gene: TRBJ2-1; V gene: TRBV3-1/TRBV3-2; D gene: TRBD2; CDR3 protein: CASGLAGGYNEQFF; CDR3 DNA: TGTGCCAGCGGACTAGCGGGGGGTTACAATGAGCAGTTCTTC
clone size: .; J gene: TRBJ2-7; V gene: TRBV5-1; D gene: .; CDR3 protein: CASSVGTFRTYEQYF; CDR3 DNA: TGCGCCAGCAGCGTAGGGACTTTTAGGACCTACGAGCAGTACTTC
clone size: few; J gene: TRBJ2-3; V gene: TRBV9; D gene: .; CDR3 protein: CASSAPIGGTDTQYF; CDR3 DNA: TGTGCCAGCAGCGCACCTATAGGGGGCACAGATACGCAGTATTTT
clone size: .; J gene: TRBJ1-4; V gene: TRBV6-1; D gene: .; CDR3 protein: CASSDGNYDEKLFF; CDR3 DNA: TGTGCCAGCAGTGATGGCAACTACGATGAAAAACTGTTTTTT
clone size: once; J gene: TRBJ2-6; V gene: TRBV7-2; D gene: TRBD1; CDR3 protein: CASSPRTGSSSGANVLTF; CDR3 DNA: TGTGCCAGCAGCCCTCGGACAGGGAGTAGCTCTGGGGCCAACGTCCTGACTTTC
clone size: once; J gene: TRBJ2-7; V gene: TRBV3-1/TRBV3-2; D gene: TRBD1; CDR3 protein: CASSRTQGARYEQYF; CDR3 DNA: TGTGCCAGCAGCCGAACACAGGGGGCGAGGTACGAGCAGTACTTC
clone size: .; J gene: TRBJ2-1; V gene: TRBV7-2; D gene: .; CDR3 protein: CASSLDTTYNEQFF; CDR3 DNA: TGTGCCAGCAGCTTAGATACTACTTACAATGAGCAGTTCTTC
clone size: once; J gene: TRBJ1-4; V gene: TRBV9; D gene: .; CDR3 protein: CASSRSEKLFF; CDR3 DNA: TGTGCCAGCAGCAGATCGGAAAAACTGTTTTTT
clone size: .; J gene: TRBJ1-6; V gene: TRBV2; D gene: .; CDR3 protein: CASSLAGSDAYNSPLHF; CDR3 DNA: TGTGCCAGCAGTCTAGCGGGGAGCGATGCCTATAATTCACCCCTCCACTTT